Below, one TCR beta chain is given with its context. Its antigen remains unidentified. This sample was taken from a study of beta chain features in type 1 diabetes. Study results and caveats: Among all four CD4+ subsets, Type 1 diabetes patients had TCRB CDR3s that were moderately but significantly shorter.

The sequenced template was cDNA made from the entire isolated RNA. Assay used: immunoSEQ multiplex PCR; TCRdb lists only in-frame clones, some missing. The sample records around 400,000 clones, about 16% being singletons. The CDR3 contains 13 residues. The germline V gene has CDR1 SNHLY and CDR2 FYNNEI. Trimming cost V 11 bases and J 6 bases; bases outside gene matches: 9. The receptor comes from a woman aged 18-29 years in good health. The sequencing input was naive CD4+ T cells from blood. The chain couples TRBV2 to TRBJ2-7; 11 bases match TRBD1. The DNA for the CDR3 is TGTGCCGGAGCCGGACAGGGGGCGTTCGAGCAGTACTTC. It encodes CAGAGQGAFEQYF.